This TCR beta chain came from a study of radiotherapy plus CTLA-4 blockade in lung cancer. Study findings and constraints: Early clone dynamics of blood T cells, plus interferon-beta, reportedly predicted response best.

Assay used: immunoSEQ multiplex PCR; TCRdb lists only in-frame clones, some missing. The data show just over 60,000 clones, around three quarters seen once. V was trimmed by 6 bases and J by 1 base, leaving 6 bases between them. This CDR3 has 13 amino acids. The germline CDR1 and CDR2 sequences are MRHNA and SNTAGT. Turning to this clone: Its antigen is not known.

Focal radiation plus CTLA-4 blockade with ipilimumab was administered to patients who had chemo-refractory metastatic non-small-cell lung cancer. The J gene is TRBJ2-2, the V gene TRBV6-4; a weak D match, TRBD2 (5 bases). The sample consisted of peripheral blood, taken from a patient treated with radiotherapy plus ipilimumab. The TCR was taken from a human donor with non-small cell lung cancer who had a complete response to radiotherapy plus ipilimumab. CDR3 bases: TGTGCCAGCAGGGGAGAGAACACCGGGGAGCTGTTTTTT. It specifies CASRGENTGELFF.